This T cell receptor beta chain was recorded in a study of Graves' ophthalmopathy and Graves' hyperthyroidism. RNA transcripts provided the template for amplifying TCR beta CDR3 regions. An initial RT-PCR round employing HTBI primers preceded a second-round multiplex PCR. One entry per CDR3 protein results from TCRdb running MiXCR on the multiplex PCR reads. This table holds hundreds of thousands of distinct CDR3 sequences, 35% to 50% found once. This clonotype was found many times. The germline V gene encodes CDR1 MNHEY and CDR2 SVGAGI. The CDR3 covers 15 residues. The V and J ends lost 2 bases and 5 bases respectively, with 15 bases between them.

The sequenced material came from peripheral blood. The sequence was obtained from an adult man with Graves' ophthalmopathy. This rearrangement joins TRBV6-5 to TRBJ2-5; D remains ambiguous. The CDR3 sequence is CASSYGGMSGETQYF. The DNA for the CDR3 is TGTGCCAGCAGTTACGGTGGTATGAGTGGGGAGACCCAGTACTTC.